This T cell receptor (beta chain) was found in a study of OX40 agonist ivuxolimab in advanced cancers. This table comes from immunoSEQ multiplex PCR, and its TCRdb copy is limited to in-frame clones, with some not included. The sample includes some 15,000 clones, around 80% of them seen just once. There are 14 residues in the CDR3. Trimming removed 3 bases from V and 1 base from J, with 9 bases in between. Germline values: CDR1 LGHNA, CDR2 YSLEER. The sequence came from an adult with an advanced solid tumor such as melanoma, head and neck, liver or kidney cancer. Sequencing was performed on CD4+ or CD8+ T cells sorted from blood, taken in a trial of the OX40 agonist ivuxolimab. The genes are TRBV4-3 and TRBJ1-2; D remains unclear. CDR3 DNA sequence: TGCGCCAGCAGCCATTTCTCTGGTAACTATGGCTACACCTTC. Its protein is CASSHFSGNYGYTF.